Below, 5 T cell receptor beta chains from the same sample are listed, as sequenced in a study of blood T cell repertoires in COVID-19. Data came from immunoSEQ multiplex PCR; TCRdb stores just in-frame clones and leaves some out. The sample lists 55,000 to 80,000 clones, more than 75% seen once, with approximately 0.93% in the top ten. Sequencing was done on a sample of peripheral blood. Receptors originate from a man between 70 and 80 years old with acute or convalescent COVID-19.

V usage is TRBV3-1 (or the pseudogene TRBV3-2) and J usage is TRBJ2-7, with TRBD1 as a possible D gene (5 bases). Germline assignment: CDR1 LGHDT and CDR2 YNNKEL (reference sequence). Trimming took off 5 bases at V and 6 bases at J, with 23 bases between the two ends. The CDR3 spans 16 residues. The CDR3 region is CASSSSEAGKGREQYF. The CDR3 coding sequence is TGTGCCAGCAGCTCCTCAGAGGCAGGGAAAGGCCGCGAGCAGTACTTC.

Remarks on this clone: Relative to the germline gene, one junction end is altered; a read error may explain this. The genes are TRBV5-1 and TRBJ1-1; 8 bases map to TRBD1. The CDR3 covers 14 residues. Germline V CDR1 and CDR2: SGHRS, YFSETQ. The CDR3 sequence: CASRLGTGNTEAFF. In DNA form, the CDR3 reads TGCGCCAGCAGATTGGGGACAGGGAACACTGAAGCTTTCTTT.

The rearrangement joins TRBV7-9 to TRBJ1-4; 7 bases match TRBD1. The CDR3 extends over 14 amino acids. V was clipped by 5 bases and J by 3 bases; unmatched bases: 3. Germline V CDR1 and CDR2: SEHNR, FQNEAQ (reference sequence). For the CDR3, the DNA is TGTGCCAGCAGCCCCGGACAGGCTAATGAAAAACTGTTTTTT. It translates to CASSPGQANEKLFF.

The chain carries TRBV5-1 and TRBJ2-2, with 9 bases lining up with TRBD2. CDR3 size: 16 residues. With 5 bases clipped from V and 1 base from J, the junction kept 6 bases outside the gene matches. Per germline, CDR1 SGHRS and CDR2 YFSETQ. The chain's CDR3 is CASRYSGGLNTGELFF. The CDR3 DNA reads TGCGCCAGCAGATATAGCGGGGGACTGAACACCGGGGAGCTGTTTTTT.

The CDR3 nucleotides are TGTGCCAGCAGAACATTCTCTGGAAACACCATATATTTT. It specifies CASRTFSGNTIYF. The rearrangement uses TRBV6-5 and TRBJ1-3, with D unclear. The CDR3 length is 13 residues. Trimming removed 6 bases from V and 0 bases from J, with 6 bases in between. Germline V CDR1 and CDR2: MNHEY, SVGAGI.